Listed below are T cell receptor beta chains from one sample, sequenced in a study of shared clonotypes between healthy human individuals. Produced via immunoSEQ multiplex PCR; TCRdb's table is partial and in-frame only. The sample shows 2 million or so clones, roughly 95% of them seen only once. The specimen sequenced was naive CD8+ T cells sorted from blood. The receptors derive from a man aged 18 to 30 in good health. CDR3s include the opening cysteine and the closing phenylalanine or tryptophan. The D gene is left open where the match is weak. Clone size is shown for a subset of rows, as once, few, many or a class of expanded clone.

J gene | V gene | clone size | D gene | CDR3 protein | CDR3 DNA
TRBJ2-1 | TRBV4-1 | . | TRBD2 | CASSQEWLAGGDSYNEQFF | TGCGCCAGCAGCCAAGAATGGCTAGCGGGAGGCGATTCCTACAATGAGCAGTTCTTC
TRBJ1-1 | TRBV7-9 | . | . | CASSLRDGVNTEAFF | TGTGCCAGCAGCTTAAGGGACGGAGTGAACACTGAAGCTTTCTTT
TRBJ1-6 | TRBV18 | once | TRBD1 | CASGPGQSSYNSPLHF | TGTGCCAGCGGCCCGGGACAGAGCTCCTATAATTCACCCCTCCACTTT
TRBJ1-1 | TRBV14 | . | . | CASSQVSWGTEAFF | TGTGCCAGCAGCCAAGTCTCCTGGGGAACTGAAGCTTTCTTT
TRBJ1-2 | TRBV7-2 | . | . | CASSLAQGYGYTF | TGTGCCAGCAGCTTAGCACAGGGCTATGGCTACACCTTC
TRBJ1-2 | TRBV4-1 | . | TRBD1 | CASSLRDSLNYGYTF | TGCGCCAGCAGCCTAAGGGACAGCCTTAACTATGGCTACACCTTC
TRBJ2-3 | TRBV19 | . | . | CASSPVGSGRDTQYF | TGTGCCAGTAGTCCCGTGGGGAGCGGTCGAGATACGCAGTATTTT
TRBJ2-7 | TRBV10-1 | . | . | CASSEYRGYEQYF | TGCGCCAGCAGTGAATATCGAGGATACGAGCAGTACTTC
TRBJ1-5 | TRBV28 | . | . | CASSPAPVYGSNQPQHF | TGTGCCAGCAGTCCCGCCCCGGTGTATGGGAGCAATCAGCCCCAGCATTTT
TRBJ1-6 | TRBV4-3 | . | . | CASSQGGNSPLHF | TGCGCCAGCAGCCAGGGGGGAAACTCACCCCTCCACTTT
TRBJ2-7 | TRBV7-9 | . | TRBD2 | CASSSSGTSRTNEQYF | TGTGCCAGCAGCTCCTCCGGGACTAGCAGGACCAACGAGCAGTACTTC
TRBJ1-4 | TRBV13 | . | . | CASSSRDSNEKLFF | TGTGCCAGCAGCTCACGGGACTCTAATGAAAAACTGTTTTTT
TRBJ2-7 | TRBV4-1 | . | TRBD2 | CASSQGLAGGVEQYF | TGCGCCAGCAGCCAGGGACTAGCGGGAGGGGTAGAGCAGTACTTC
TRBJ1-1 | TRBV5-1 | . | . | CASSLGSGPNTEAFF | TGCGCCAGCAGCTTGGGTTCGGGACCGAACACTGAAGCTTTCTTT
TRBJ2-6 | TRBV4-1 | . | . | CASSQDRAKSLPGGDVLTF | TGCGCCAGCAGCCAAGATAGGGCCAAGAGCCTCCCTGGTGGTGACGTCCTGACTTTC
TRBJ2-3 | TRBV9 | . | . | CASSSRTADTQYF | TGTGCCAGCAGCAGCCGGACAGCAGATACGCAGTATTTT
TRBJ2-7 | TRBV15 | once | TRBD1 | CATSTRTGSYEQYF | TGTGCCACCAGCACCCGGACAGGCTCCTACGAGCAGTACTTC
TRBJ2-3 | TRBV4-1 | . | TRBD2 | CASSFTSGGGDTQYF | TGCGCCAGCAGCTTCACTAGCGGGGGGGGCGATACGCAGTATTTT
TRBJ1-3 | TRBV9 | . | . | CASSVDPLGGMDTIYF | TGTGCCAGCAGCGTAGACCCCCTTGGGGGGATGGACACCATATATTTT
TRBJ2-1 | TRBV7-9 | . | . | CASSLGPLHYNEQFF | TGTGCCAGCAGCTTAGGACCGCTCCATTACAATGAGCAGTTCTTC
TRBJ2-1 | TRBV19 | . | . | CASSIVWIDNEQFF | TGTGCCAGTAGTATAGTTTGGATCGACAATGAGCAGTTCTTC
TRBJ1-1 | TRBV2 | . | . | CVSGDAMNTEAFF | TGTGTCAGCGGGGACGCTATGAACACTGAAGCTTTCTTT
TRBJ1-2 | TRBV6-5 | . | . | CASTPSPNYGYTF | TGTGCCAGCACCCCCTCTCCAAACTATGGCTACACCTTC
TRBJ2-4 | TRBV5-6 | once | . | CASSSPRDDQYF | TGTGCCAGCAGCTCGCCGAGGGACGATCAGTACTTC
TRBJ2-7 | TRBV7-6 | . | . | CASSNGQGGYEQYF | TGTGCCAGCAGCAACGGACAGGGAGGGTACGAGCAGTACTTC
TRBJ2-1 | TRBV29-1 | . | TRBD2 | CSVSGGTYNEQFF | TGCAGCGTGTCCGGGGGGACCTACAATGAGCAGTTCTTC
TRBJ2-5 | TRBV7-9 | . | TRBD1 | CASSSPLDRDETQYF | TGTGCCAGCAGCTCGCCTCTGGACAGGGACGAGACCCAGTACTTC
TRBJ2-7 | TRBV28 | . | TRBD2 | CASSLSASGGAGYEQYF | TGTGCCAGCAGTTTGTCCGCTAGCGGGGGGGCCGGCTACGAGCAGTACTTC
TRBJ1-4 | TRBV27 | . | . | CASSSPTRDIDEKLFF | TGTGCCAGCAGTTCGCCCACGAGGGATATCGATGAAAAACTGTTTTTT